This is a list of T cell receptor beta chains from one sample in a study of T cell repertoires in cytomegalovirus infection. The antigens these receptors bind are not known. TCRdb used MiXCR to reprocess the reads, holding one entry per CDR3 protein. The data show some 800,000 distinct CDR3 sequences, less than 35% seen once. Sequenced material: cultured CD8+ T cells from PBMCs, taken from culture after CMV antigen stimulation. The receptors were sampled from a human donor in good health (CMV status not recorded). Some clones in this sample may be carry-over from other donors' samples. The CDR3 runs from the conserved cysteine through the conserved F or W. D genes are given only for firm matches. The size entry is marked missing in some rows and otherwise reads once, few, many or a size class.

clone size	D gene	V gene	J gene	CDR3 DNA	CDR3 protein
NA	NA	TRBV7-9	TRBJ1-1	TGTGCCAGCAGCTTAGTTATGGATACGAACACTGAAGCTTTCTTT	CASSLVMDTNTEAFF
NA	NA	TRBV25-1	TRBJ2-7	TGTGCCAGCAGTGAGATAACAGGGTCCTTCTCCTACGAGCAGTACTTC	CASSEITGSFSYEQYF
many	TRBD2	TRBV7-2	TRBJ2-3	TGTGCCAGCAGCTTAGGTCTAGCGGGGGTCACAGATACGCAGTATTTT	CASSLGLAGVTDTQYF
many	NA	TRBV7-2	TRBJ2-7	TGTGCCAGCAGCTTAGGGGGGTACTCCTACGAGCAGTACTTC	CASSLGGYSYEQYF
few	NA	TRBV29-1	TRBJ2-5	TGCAGCGTTGAAGATCTGGGGGACACGGTTCGCGAGACCCAGTACTTC	CSVEDLGDTVRETQYF
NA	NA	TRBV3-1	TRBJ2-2	TGTGCCAGCAGCCAGGACCCAAACGGGGAGCTGTTTTTT	CASSQDPNGELFF
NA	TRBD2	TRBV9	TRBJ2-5	TGTGCCAGCAGCGTAGAACTAGCGGGAACCCCGGAGACCCAGTACTTC	CASSVELAGTPETQYF
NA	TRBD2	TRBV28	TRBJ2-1	TGTGCCAGCAGTTTATGGCGGGGAGGGAATGAGCAGTTCTTC	CASSLWRGGNEQFF
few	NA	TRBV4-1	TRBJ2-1	TGCGCCAGCAGCCAAGAGAGAAACTCCTACAATGAGCAGTTCTTC	CASSQERNSYNEQFF
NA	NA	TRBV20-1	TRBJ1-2	TGCAGTGCTAGAGATTTCACAGGGATTCCTCACTATGGCTACACCTTC	CSARDFTGIPHYGYTF
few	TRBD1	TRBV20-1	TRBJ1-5	TGCAGTGCTCGGGACAGGGGGCCTCAGCCCCAGCATTTT	CSARDRGPQPQHF
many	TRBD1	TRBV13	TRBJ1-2	TGTGCCAGCAGCTTCCCCAGGGGGGTGGCCAACTATGGCTACACCTTC	CASSFPRGVANYGYTF
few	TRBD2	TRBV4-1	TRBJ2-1	TGCGCCAGCAGCCAAGACCCAGGCGGGGGGGGACATGAGCAGTTCTTC	CASSQDPGGGGHEQFF
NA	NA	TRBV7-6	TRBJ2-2	TGTGCCAGCAGCTTATTAGGGGGAAGGACCGGGGAGCTGTTTTTT	CASSLLGGRTGELFF